This is a list of T cell receptor beta chains from one sample in a study of blood T cell repertoires in COVID-19. Libraries were prepared by immunoSEQ multiplex PCR; TCRdb keeps only in-frame clonotypes and omits some of them. The sample has approximately 260,000 clones, over 80% seen once. Sequences were obtained from peripheral blood. The receptors come from a woman aged 40 to 50 with acute or convalescent COVID-19. Both conserved end residues are part of each CDR3. D genes are given only for firm matches. Size is omitted from some rows. Given values are once, few, many or a class for expanded clones.

v_call	d_call	clone_size	j_call	cdr3_nt	cdr3_aa
TRBV10-2	.	once	TRBJ1-1	TGCGCCAGCAGTGATTTTTCGGGGTCGGGCACTGAAGCTTTCTTT	CASSDFSGSGTEAFF
TRBV3-1/TRBV3-2	.	.	TRBJ1-1	TGTGCCAGCAGAGTAGAAGGGGGTGCTGAAGCTTTCTTT	CASRVEGGAEAFF
TRBV19	TRBD1	.	TRBJ2-6	TGTGCCAGTAGGCCGACAGGGGCAGGGAGCTCTGGGGCCAACGTCCTGACTTTC	CASRPTGAGSSGANVLTF
TRBV3-1/TRBV3-2	.	.	TRBJ1-4	TGTGCCAGCAGCCAAGGAGGAGGGACGAAAAAACTGTTTTTT	CASSQGGGTKKLFF
TRBV30	TRBD1	.	TRBJ1-6	TGTGCCTGGAAAGGATTCGTGGACAGGTCCCCCCTCCACTTT	CAWKGFVDRSPLHF
TRBV7-8	.	.	TRBJ2-5	TGTGCCAGCAGCACTTGGAGGAATAGCGGAGAAGAGACCCAGTACTTC	CASSTWRNSGEETQYF
TRBV7-2	.	.	TRBJ2-1	TGTGCCAGCAGCTTACTGGGGGGGCAAATTTACAATGAGCAGTTCTTC	CASSLLGGQIYNEQFF
TRBV19	TRBD1	.	TRBJ1-6	TGTGCCAGTAGTCTCAAGGACAGGGGATCACCCCTCCACTTT	CASSLKDRGSPLHF
TRBV12-5	TRBD1	.	TRBJ1-5	TGTGCTAGTGGCCCGGGACAGGGGAGTCAGCCCCAGCATTTT	CASGPGQGSQPQHF
TRBV7-6	.	.	TRBJ2-3	TGTGCCAGCAGCTTAGGAGACTCTCCTGAGGGTACGCAGTATTTT	CASSLGDSPEGTQYF
TRBV5-1	.	.	TRBJ2-3	TGCGCCAGCAGCTTGGTACAGGGTGCCGGGGCAGATACGCAGTATTTT	CASSLVQGAGADTQYF
TRBV10-3	TRBD1	.	TRBJ1-2	TGTGCCATCAGTGATAACCAGGGGGCGCCGTTTAGGGGCTACACCTTC	CAISDNQGAPFRGYTF
TRBV15	.	once	TRBJ1-2	TGTGCCACCAGTGATATATGGACTGCGAACTATGGCTACACCTTC	CATSDIWTANYGYTF
TRBV27	.	few	TRBJ2-2	TGTGCCAGCAGTCCCTCATTGAGGAGCACCGGGGAGCTGTTTTTT	CASSPSLRSTGELFF
TRBV5-1	.	.	TRBJ2-3	TGCGCCAGCAGCTTGTTAGCGGGCACAGATACGCAGTATTTT	CASSLLAGTDTQYF
TRBV30	.	.	TRBJ2-5	TGTGCGCGAGACCCCGGGGAAGGGACCCAGTACTTC	CARDPGEGTQYF
TRBV7-8	.	.	TRBJ1-2	TGTGCCAGCAGCCTCGGACAGTTCCATGGCTACACCTTC	CASSLGQFHGYTF
TRBV5-1	TRBD1	once	TRBJ2-2	TGCGCCAGCAGCTTGGGACAGGGTGCCGGGGAGCTGTTTTTT	CASSLGQGAGELFF
TRBV27	.	.	TRBJ1-5	TGTGCCAGCAGTTTAGCGGGAGACCAGCCCCAGCATTTT	CASSLAGDQPQHF
TRBV6-6	.	.	TRBJ1-2	TGTGCCAGCAGTTACCACGGGCCTCCGAGGCCAGGGGGCTACACCTTC	CASSYHGPPRPGGYTF
TRBV3-1/TRBV3-2	.	.	TRBJ1-3	TGTGCCAGCAGCCAAAATCCGGTCTCCTCTTCTGGAAACACCATATATTTT	CASSQNPVSSSGNTIYF
TRBV11-2	TRBD1	once	TRBJ1-6	TGTGCCAGCAGCACAGACAGGGGGATCTCACCCCTCCACTTT	CASSTDRGISPLHF
TRBV29-1	.	.	TRBJ1-1	TGCAGCGTTTACGCGGGGAAAGGCACTGAAGCTTTCTTT	CSVYAGKGTEAFF
TRBV9	TRBD1	.	TRBJ2-3	TGTGCCAGCAGCGGAAACAGGGGCCTGAGCACAGATACGCAGTATTTT	CASSGNRGLSTDTQYF
TRBV30	TRBD1	.	TRBJ1-2	TGTGCCTCAACAGGGGACACTAACTATGGCTACACCTTC	CASTGDTNYGYTF
TRBV7-3	TRBD1	.	TRBJ1-2	TGTGCCAGCAGCCTAGGACAGGGACAGAGCTATGGCTACACCTTC	CASSLGQGQSYGYTF
TRBV2	TRBD1	.	TRBJ2-3	TGTGCCAGCAGCGCCAGACAGGGGATAAGGCCAGATACGCAGTATTTT	CASSARQGIRPDTQYF
TRBV6-6	TRBD1	few	TRBJ1-5	TGTGCCAGCAGTACGGGGACAGTCTATCAGCCCCAGCATTTT	CASSTGTVYQPQHF
TRBV6-5	.	few	TRBJ1-3	TGTGCCAGCAGTCCAGGGTTCTCTGGAAACACCATATATTTT	CASSPGFSGNTIYF
TRBV12-5	TRBD1	.	TRBJ1-2	TGTGCTAGTGCCCAGGGGGCGCAGAGCTATGGCTACACCTTC	CASAQGAQSYGYTF
TRBV6-5	.	.	TRBJ1-2	TGTGCCAGCCAACAAAACTATGGCTACACCTTC	CASQQNYGYTF
TRBV6-5	TRBD1	once	TRBJ2-1	TGTGCCAGCAGTTACTCGCGACAGGGGGACAATGAGCAGTTCTTC	CASSYSRQGDNEQFF
TRBV19	TRBD1	.	TRBJ2-2	TGTGCCAGTAGCCCAGGACAGGGAGTGAACACCGGGGAGCTGTTTTTT	CASSPGQGVNTGELFF